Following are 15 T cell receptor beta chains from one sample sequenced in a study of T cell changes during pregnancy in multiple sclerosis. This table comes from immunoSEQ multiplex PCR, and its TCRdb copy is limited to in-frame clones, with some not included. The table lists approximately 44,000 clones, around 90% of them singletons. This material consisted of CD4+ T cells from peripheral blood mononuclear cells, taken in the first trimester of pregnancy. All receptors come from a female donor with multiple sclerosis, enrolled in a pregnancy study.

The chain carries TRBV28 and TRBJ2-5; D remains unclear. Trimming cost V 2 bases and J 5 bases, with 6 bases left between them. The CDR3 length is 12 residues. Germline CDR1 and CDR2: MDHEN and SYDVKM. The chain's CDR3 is CASSLGPETQYF. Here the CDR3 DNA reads TGTGCCAGCAGTTTAGGCCCGGAGACCCAGTACTTC.

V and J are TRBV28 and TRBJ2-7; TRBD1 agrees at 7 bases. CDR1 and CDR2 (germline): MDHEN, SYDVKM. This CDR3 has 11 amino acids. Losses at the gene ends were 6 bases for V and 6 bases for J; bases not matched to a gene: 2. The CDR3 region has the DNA TGTGCCAGCAGCACAGGGGCCGAGCAGTACTTC. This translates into CASSTGAEQYF. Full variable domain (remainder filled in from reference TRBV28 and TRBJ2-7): DVKVTQSSRYLVKRTGEKVFLECVQDMDHENMFWYRQDPGLGLRLIYFSYDVKMKEKGDIPEGYSVSREKKERFSLILESASTNQTSMYLCASSTGAEQYFGPGTRLTVT.

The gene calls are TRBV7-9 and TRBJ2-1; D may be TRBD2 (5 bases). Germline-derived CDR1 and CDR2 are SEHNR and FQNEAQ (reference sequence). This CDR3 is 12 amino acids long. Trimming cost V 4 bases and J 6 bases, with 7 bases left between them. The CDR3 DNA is TGTGCCAGCAGCTCGGAGGTCAATGAGCAGTTCTTC. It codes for CASSSEVNEQFF.

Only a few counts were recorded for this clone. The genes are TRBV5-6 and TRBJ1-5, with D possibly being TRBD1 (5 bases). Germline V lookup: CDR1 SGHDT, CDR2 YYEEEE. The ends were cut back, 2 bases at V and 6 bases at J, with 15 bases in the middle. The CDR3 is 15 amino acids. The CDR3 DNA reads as TGTGCCAGCAGCTTTGCGGGAACTGGGGGTCAGCCCCAGCATTTT. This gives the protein CASSFAGTGGQPQHF.

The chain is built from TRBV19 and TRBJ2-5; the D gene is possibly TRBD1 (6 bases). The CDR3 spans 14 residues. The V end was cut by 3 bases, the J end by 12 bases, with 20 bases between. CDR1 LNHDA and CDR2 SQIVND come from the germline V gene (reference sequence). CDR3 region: CASSIRDTETPKYF. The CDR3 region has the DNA TGTGCCAGTAGTATCCGGGACACCGAGACCCCAAAGTACTTC.

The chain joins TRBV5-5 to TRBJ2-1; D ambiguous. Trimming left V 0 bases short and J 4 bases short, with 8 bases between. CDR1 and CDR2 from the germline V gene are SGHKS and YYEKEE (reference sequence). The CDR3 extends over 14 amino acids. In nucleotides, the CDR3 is TGTGCCAGCAGCTTGGTAGAGTGGTACAATGAGCAGTTCTTC. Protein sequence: CASSLVEWYNEQFF.

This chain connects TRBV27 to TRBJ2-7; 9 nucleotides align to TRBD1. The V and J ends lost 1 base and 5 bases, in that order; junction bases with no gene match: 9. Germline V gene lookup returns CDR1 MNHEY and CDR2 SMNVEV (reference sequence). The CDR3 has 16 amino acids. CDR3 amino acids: CASSLFRDRARHEQYF. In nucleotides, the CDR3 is TGTGCCAGCAGTTTATTTAGGGACAGGGCTAGACACGAGCAGTACTTC.

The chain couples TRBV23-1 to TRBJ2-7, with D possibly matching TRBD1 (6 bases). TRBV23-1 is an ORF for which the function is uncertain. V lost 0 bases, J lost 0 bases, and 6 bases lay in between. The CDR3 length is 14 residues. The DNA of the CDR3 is TGCGCCAGCAGTCAATCGGACAGCTCCTACGAGCAGTACTTC. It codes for CASSQSDSSYEQYF.

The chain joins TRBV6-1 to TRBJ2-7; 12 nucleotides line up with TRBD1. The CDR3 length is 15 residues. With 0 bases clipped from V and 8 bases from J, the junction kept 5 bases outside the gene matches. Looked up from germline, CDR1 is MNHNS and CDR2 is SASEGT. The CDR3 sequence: CASSEAGTGGSQQYF. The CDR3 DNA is TGTGCCAGCAGTGAAGCCGGGACAGGGGGCAGTCAGCAGTACTTC.

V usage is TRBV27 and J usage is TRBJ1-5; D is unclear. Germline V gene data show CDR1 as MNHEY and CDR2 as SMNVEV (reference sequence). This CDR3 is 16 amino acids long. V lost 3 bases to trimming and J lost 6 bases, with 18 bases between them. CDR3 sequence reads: CASSFLSGQEGQPQHF. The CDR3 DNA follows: TGTGCCAGCAGTTTCCTCTCGGGCCAGGAGGGTCAGCCCCAGCATTTT.

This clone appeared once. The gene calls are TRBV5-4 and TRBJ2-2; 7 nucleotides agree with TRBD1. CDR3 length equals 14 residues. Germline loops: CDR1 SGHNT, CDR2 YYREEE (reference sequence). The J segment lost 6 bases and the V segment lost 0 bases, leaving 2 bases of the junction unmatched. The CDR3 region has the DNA TGTGCCAGCAGCTTGGGGACAGGAGCCGGGGAGCTGTTTTTT. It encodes CASSLGTGAGELFF.

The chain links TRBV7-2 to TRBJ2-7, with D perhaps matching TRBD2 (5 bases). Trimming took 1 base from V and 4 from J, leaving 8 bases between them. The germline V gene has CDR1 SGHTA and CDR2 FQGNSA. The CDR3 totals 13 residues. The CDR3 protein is CASSLGGPYEQYF. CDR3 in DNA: TGTGCCAGCAGCTTAGGAGGGCCTTACGAGCAGTACTTC.

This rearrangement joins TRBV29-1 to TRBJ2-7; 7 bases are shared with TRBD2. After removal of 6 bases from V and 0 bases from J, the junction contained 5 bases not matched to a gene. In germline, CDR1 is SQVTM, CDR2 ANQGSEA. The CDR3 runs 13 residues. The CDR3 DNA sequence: TGCAGCGTGGGGAGCGGGATCTCCTACGAGCAGTACTTC. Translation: CSVGSGISYEQYF.

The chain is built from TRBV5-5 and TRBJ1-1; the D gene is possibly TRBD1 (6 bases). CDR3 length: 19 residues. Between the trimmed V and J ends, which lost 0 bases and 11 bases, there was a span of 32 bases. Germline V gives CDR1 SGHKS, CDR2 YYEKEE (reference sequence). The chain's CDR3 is CASSLEIRVGAGAFIYAFF. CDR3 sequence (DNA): TGTGCCAGCAGCTTGGAGATTAGGGTAGGGGCAGGGGCCTTTATATACGCTTTCTTT.

CDR3 amino acids: CASSGPNGGGHSSYEQYF. The DNA for the CDR3 is TGTGCCAGCAGCGGACCAAACGGGGGGGGCCACAGCTCCTACGAGCAGTACTTC. The V gene is TRBV7-9, the J gene TRBJ2-7, with 8 bases aligning to TRBD2. This CDR3 contains 18 residues. V lost 5 bases and J lost 0; bases outside the gene matches: 15. Germline V CDR1 and CDR2: SEHNR, FQNEAQ (reference sequence).